This TCR beta chain emerged from a study of T cell responses to AZD1222 COVID-19 vaccine. Background on the study: Second doses that came at about 4 or about 12 weeks were put together. Study results and caveats: Clonal diversity was possibly underestimated; the donors were predominantly white British and more often female. Receipt of two AZD1222 doses was followed by a rise in Spike-specific TCR breadth and depth.

The sample holds a few counts of this clone. The antigen is not known. This CDR3 is built from 16 residues. Losses at the gene ends were 5 bases for V and 3 bases for J; bases not matched to a gene: 10. Looked up from germline, CDR1 is SGHTA and CDR2 is FQGNSA. Method: immunoSEQ multiplex PCR; TCRdb's copy keeps in-frame clones and lacks some. This sample carries roughly 120,000 clones, approximately 86% of them seen once, and the ten largest clones take around 8.7%. The chain couples TRBV7-2 to TRBJ1-3; 7 nucleotides line up with TRBD1. Sample: peripheral blood, taken on day 0 of AZD1222 vaccination. The TCR comes from an adult in good health. The CDR3 loop reads CASSPDRRKVGNTIYF. Written as DNA, the CDR3 is TGTGCCAGCAGCCCGGACAGGCGAAAAGTTGGAAACACCATATATTTT.